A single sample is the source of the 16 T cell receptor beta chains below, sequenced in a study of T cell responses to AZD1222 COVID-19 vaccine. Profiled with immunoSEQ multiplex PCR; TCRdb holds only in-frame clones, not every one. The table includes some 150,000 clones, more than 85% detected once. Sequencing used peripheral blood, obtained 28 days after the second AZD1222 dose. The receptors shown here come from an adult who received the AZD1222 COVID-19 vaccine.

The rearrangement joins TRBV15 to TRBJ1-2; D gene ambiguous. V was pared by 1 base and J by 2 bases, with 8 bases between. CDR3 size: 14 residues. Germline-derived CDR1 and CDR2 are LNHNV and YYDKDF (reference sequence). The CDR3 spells CATSRGGGNYGYTF. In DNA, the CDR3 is TGTGCCACCAGCAGAGGGGGAGGGAACTATGGCTACACCTTC.

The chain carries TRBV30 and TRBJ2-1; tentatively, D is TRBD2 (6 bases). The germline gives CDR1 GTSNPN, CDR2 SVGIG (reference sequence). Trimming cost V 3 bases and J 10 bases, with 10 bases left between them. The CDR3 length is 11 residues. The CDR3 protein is CAWSWRAEQFF. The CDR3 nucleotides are TGTGCCTGGAGCTGGAGGGCCGAGCAGTTCTTC.

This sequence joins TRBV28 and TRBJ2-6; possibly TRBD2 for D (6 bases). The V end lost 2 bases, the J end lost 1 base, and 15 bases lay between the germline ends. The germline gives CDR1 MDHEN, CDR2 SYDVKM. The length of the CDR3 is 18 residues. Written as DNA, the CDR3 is TGTGCCAGCAGTTTAGGAGGGATTAGGGTATCTGGGGCCAACGTCCTGACTTTC. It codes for CASSLGGIRVSGANVLTF.

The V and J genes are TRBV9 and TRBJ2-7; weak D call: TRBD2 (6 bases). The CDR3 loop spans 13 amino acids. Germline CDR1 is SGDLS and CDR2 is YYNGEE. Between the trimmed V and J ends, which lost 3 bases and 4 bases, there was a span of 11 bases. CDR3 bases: TGTGCCAGCAGCGAGTATAGCGGTTACGAGCAGTACTTC. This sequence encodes CASSEYSGYEQYF. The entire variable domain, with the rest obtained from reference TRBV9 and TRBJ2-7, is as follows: DSGVTQTPKHLITATGQRVTLRCSPRSGDLSVYWYQQSLDQGLQFLIQYYNGEERAKGNILERFSAQQFPDLHSELNLSSLELGDSALYFCASSEYSGYEQYFGPGTRLTVT.

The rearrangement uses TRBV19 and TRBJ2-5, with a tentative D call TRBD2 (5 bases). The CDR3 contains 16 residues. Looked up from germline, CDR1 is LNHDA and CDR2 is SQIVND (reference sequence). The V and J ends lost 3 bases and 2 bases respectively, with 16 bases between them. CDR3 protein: CASSMGGSGFQETQYF. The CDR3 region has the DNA TGTGCCAGTAGTATGGGTGGGAGTGGGTTTCAAGAGACCCAGTACTTC.

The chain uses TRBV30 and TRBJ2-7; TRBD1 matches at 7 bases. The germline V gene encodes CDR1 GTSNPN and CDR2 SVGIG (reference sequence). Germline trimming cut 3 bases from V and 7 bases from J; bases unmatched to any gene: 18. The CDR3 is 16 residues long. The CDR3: CAWRHLRDSNSGEQYF. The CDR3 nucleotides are TGTGCCTGGAGACACCTCCGGGACAGCAACTCGGGGGAGCAGTACTTC.

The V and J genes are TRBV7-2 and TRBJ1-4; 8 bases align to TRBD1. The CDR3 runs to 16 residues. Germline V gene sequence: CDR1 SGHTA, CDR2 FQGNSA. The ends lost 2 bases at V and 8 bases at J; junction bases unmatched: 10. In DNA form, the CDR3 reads TGTGCCAGCAGCTTACCGGCCGGACAGGGTGGGGAAAAACTGTTTTTT. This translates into CASSLPAGQGGEKLFF.

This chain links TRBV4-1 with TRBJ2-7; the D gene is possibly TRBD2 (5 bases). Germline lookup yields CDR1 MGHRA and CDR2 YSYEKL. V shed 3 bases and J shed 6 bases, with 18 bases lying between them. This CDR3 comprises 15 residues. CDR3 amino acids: CASSHHPGLEGEQYF. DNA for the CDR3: TGCGCCAGCAGCCATCACCCGGGATTAGAAGGCGAGCAGTACTTC.

CDR3 in amino acids: CASSVTGTGQNEQFF. CDR3 nucleotides: TGTGCCAGCAGCGTGACCGGGACAGGGCAAAATGAGCAGTTCTTC. The chain employs TRBV9 and TRBJ2-1; 9 nucleotides agree with TRBD1. V lost 2 bases, J lost 7 bases, and 7 bases stayed unmatched. Germline CDR1 is SGDLS and CDR2 is YYNGEE. The CDR3 extends over 15 amino acids.

CDR3 sequence: CASSLNGGLNTEAFF. The CDR3 nucleotides read TGTGCCAGCAGTTTGAACGGCGGTCTGAACACTGAAGCTTTCTTT. This chain uses TRBV27 with TRBJ1-1; D gene uncertain. CDR3 length: 15 residues. V lost 3 bases and J 0 bases, leaving 11 bases between the germline ends. Germline CDR1 MNHEY, CDR2 SMNVEV (reference sequence).

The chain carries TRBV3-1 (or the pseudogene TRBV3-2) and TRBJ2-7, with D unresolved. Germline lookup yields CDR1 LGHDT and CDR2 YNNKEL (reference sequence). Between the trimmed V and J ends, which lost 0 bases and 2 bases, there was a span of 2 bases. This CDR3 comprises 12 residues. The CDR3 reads CASSQEPYEQYF. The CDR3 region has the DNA TGTGCCAGCAGCCAAGAGCCCTACGAGCAGTACTTC.

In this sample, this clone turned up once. For the CDR3, the DNA is TGTGCCAGCAGCCCAAGTCCGGGACGGAGCACAGATACGCAGTATTTT. Its protein is CASSPSPGRSTDTQYF. The genes are TRBV14 and TRBJ2-3; D might be TRBD1 or TRBD2, each matching 5 bases. Trimming stripped 4 bases from V and 0 bases from J, with 14 bases between. CDR1 and CDR2 (germline): SGHDN, FVKESK. The CDR3 extends over 16 amino acids.

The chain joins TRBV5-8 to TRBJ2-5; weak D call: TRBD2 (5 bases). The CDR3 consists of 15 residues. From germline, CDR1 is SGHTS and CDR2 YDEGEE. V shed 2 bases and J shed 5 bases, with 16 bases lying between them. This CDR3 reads CASSFWWAGGETQYF. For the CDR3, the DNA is TGTGCCAGCAGCTTTTGGTGGGCGGGCGGGGAGACCCAGTACTTC.

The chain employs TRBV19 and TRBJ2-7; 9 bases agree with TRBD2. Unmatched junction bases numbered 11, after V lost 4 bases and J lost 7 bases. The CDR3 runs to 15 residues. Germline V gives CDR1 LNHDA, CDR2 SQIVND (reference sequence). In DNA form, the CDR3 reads TGTGCCAGTAGTAACATGAGGACTAGCGCGGGGGAGCAGTACTTC. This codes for CASSNMRTSAGEQYF. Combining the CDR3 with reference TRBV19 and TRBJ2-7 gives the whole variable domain DGGITQSPKYLFRKEGQNVTLSCEQNLNHDAMYWYRQDPGQGLRLIYYSQIVNDFQKGDIAEGYSVSREKKESFPLTVTSAQKNPTAFYLCASSNMRTSAGEQYFGPGTRLTVT.

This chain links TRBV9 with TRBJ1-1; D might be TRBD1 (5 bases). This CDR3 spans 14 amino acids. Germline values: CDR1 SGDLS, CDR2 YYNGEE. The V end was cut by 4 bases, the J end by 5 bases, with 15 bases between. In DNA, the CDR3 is TGTGCCAGCAGCCGGGAGGGCGGGGGAACTGAAGCTTTCTTT. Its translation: CASSREGGGTEAFF.

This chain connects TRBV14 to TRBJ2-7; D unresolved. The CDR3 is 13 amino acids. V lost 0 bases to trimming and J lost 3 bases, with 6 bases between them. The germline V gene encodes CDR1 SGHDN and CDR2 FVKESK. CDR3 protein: CASSQDGVYEQYF. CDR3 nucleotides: TGTGCCAGCAGCCAAGATGGGGTCTACGAGCAGTACTTC.